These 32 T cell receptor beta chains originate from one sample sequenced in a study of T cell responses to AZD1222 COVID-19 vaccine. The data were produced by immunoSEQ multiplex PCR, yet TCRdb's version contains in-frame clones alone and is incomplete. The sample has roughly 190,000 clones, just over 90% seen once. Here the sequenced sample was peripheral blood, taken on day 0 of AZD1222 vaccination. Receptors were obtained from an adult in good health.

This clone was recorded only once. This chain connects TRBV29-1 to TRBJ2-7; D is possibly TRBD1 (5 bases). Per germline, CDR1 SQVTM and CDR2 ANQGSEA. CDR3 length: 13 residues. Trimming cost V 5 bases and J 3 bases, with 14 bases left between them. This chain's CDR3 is CSVRKGIRYEQYF. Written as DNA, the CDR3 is TGCAGCGTTAGGAAGGGGATTCGCTACGAGCAGTACTTC.

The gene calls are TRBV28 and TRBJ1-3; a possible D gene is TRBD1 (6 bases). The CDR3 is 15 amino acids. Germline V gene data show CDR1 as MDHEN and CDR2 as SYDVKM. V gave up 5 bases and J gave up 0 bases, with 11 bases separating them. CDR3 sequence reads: CASSPTGPSGNTIYF. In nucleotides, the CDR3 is TGTGCCAGCAGTCCCACAGGGCCCTCTGGAAACACCATATATTTT.

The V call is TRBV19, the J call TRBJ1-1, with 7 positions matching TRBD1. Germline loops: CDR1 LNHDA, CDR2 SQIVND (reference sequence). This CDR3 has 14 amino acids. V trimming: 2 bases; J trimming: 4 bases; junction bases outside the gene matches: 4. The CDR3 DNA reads TGTGCCAGTAGTATATTTGCAGGGGGCACTGAAGCTTTCTTT. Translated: CASSIFAGGTEAFF.

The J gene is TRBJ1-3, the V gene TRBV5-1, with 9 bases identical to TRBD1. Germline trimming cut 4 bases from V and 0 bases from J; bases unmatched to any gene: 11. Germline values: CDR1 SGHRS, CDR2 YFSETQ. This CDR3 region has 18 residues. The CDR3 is CASSTGTGLMSSGNTIYF. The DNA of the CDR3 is TGCGCCAGCAGCACAGGGACAGGGCTTATGAGCTCTGGAAACACCATATATTTT.

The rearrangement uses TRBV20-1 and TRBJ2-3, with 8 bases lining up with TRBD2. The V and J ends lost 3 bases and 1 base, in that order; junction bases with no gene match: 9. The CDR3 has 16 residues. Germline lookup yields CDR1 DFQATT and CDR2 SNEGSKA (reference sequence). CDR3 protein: CSASLLAGGRTDTQYF. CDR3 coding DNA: TGCAGTGCTAGTCTCTTGGCGGGGGGACGCACAGATACGCAGTATTTT.

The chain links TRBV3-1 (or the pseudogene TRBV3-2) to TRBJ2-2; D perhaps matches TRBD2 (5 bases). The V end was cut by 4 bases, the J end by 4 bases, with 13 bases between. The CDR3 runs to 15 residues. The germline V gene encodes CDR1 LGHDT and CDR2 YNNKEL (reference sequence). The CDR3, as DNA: TGTGCCAGCAGCCCTCGGGATTCTGGCACCGGGGAGCTGTTTTTT. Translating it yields CASSPRDSGTGELFF.

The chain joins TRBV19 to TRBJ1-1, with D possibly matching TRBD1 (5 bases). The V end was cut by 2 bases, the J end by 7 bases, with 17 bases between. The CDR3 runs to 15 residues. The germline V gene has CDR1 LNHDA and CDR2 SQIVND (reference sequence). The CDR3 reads CASSINGAGADEAFF. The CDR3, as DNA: TGTGCCAGTAGTATAAATGGCGCTGGGGCGGATGAAGCTTTCTTT.

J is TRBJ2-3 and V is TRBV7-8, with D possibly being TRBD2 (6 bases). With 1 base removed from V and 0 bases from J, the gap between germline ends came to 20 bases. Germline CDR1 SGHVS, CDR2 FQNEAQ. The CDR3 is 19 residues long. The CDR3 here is CASSLVVGSGVESTDTQYF. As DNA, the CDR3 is TGTGCCAGCAGCTTAGTGGTCGGGTCGGGGGTTGAGAGCACAGATACGCAGTATTTT.

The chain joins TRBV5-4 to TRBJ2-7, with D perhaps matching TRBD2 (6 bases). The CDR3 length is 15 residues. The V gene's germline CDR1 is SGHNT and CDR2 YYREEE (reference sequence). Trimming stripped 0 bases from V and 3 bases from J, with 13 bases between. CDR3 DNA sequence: TGTGCCAGCAGCTTGGCCAAGGGAGGAAGCTACGAGCAGTACTTC. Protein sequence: CASSLAKGGSYEQYF.

The CDR3 region is CASSRGTDRGNSEKLFF. The CDR3 DNA reads as TGTGCCAGCAGTCGTGGAACGGACAGGGGAAACTCTGAAAAACTGTTTTTT. This sequence joins TRBV5-4 and TRBJ1-4, with 9 positions matching TRBD1. V gave up 5 bases and J gave up 7 bases; unmatched junction bases: 15. The germline V gene has CDR1 SGHNT and CDR2 YYREEE (reference sequence). This CDR3 comprises 17 residues. The variable domain in full, with the rest retrieved from reference TRBV5-4 and TRBJ1-4, is ETGVTQSPTHLIKTRGQQVTLRCSSQSGHNTVSWYQQALGQGPQFIFQYYREEENGRGNFPPRFSGLQFPNYSSELNVNALELDDSALYLCASSRGTDRGNSEKLFFGSGTQLSVL.

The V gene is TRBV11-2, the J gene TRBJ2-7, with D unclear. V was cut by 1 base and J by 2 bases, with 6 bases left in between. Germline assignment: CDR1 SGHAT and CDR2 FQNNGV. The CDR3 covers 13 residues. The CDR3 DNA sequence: TGTGCCAGCAGCTTAGTCATTGCCTACGAGCAGTACTTC. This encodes CASSLVIAYEQYF.

The CDR3 region has the DNA TGTGCCAGCAGCCGGACAGGGTTAAGTTTTCGTGGCACCGGGGAGCTGTTTTTT. The encoded protein is CASSRTGLSFRGTGELFF. V is TRBV7-9 and J is TRBJ2-2; 8 bases align to TRBD1. The V segment lost 5 bases and the J segment 4 bases; nucleotides outside the gene matches: 15. Germline CDR1 is SEHNR and CDR2 is FQNEAQ (reference sequence). The CDR3 has 18 residues.

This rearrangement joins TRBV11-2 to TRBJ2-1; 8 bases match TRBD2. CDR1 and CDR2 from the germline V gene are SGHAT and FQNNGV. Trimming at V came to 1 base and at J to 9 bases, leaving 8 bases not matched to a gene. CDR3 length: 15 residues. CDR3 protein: CASSLVRAGVSEQFF. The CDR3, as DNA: TGTGCCAGCAGCTTAGTCCGAGCGGGAGTTTCTGAGCAGTTCTTC.

CDR3 loop: CASSVTSGGAGDTQYF. CDR3 sequence (DNA): TGTGCCAGCAGCGTGACTAGCGGGGGGGCAGGAGATACGCAGTATTTT. This chain links TRBV5-6 with TRBJ2-3; 14 bases map to TRBD2. Trimming took 4 bases from V and 5 from J; bases not matched to a gene: 6. The germline V gene has CDR1 SGHDT and CDR2 YYEEEE. The length of the CDR3 is 16 residues.

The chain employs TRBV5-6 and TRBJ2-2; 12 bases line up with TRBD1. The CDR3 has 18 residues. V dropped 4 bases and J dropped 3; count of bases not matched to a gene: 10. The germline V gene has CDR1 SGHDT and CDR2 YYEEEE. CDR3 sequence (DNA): TGTGCCAGCAGCGGAGAGGGACAGGGGGCTCGTTACACCGGGGAGCTGTTTTTT. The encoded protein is CASSGEGQGARYTGELFF.

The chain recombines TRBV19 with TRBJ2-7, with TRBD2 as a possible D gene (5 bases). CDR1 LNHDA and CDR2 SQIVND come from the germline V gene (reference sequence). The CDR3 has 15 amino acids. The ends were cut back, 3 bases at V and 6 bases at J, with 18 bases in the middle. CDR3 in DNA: TGTGCCAGTAGTATGAACGGCGGGTATTCATTCGAGCAGTACTTC. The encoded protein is CASSMNGGYSFEQYF.

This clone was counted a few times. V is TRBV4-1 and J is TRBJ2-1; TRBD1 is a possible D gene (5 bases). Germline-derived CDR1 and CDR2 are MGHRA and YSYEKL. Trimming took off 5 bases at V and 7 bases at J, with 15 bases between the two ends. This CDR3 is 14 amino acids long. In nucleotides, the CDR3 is TGCGCCAGCAGCTTTCAGGGTTCCCAGAATGAGCAGTTCTTC. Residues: CASSFQGSQNEQFF.

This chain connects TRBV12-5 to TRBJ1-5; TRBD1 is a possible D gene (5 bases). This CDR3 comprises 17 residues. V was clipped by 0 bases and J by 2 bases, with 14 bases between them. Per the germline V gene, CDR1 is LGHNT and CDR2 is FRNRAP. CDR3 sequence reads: CASGLVLGGEGNQPQHF. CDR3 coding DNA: TGTGCTAGTGGTTTGGTACTTGGGGGTGAAGGCAATCAGCCCCAGCATTTT.

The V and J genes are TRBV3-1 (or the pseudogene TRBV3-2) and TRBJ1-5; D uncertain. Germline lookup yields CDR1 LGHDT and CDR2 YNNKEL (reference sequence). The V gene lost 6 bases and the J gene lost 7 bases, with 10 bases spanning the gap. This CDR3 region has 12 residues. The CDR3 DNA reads TGTGCCAGCAGTCTACGAGGGCAGCCCCAGCATTTT. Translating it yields CASSLRGQPQHF.

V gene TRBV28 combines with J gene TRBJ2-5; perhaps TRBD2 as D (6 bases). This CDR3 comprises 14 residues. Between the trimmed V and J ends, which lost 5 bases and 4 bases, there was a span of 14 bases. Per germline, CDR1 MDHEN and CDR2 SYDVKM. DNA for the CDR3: TGTGCCAGCAGTCCCCTGGGGGGAGGAGAGACCCAGTACTTC. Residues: CASSPLGGGETQYF.

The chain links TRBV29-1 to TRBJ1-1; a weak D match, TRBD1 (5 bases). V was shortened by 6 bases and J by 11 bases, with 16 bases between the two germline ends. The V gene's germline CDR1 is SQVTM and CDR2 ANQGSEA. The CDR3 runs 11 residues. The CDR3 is CSVAPGTRAFF. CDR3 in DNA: TGCAGCGTCGCCCCCGGGACCCGGGCTTTCTTT. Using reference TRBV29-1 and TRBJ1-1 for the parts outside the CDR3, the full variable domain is SAVISQKPSRDICQRGTSLTIQCQVDSQVTMMFWYRQQPGQSLTLIATANQGSEATYESGFVIDKFPISRPNLTFSTLTVSNMSPEDSSIYLCSVAPGTRAFFGQGTRLTVV.

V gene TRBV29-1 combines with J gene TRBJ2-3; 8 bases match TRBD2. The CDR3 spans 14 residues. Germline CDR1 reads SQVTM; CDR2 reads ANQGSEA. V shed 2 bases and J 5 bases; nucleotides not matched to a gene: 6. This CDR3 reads CSVENLAGGDTQYF. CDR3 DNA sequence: TGCAGCGTTGAAAACCTAGCGGGTGGAGATACGCAGTATTTT.

The chain's CDR3 is CASSYVIGQGMVSNQPQHF. The CDR3, as DNA: TGTGCCAGCAGTTACGTTATTGGACAGGGGATGGTTAGCAATCAGCCCCAGCATTTT. The chain couples TRBV6-2 or TRBV6-3 to TRBJ1-5, with TRBD1 matching over 9 bases. The V segment lost 2 bases and the J segment 0 bases; nucleotides outside the gene matches: 11. Germline V gene sequence: CDR1 MNHEY, CDR2 SVGEGT. This CDR3 region has 19 residues.

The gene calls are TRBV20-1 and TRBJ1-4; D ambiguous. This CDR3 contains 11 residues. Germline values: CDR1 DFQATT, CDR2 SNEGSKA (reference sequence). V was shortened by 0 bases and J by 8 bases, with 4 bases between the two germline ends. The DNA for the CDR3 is TGCAGTGCTAGAGAAGTGGAAAAACTGTTTTTT. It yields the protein CSAREVEKLFF.

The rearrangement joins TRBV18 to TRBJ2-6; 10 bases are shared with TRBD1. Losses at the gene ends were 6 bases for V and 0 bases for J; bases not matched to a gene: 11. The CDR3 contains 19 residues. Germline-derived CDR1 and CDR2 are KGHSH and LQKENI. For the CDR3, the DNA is TGTGCCAGCTCCCCGGGTATGACAGGGGGCTACTCTGGGGCCAACGTCCTGACTTTC. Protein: CASSPGMTGGYSGANVLTF.

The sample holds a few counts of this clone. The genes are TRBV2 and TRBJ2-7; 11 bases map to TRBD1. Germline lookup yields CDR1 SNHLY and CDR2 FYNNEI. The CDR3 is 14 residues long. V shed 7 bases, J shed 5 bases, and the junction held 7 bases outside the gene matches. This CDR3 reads CASKVGTGGDEQYF. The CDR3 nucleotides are TGTGCCAGCAAGGTGGGGACAGGGGGTGACGAGCAGTACTTC.

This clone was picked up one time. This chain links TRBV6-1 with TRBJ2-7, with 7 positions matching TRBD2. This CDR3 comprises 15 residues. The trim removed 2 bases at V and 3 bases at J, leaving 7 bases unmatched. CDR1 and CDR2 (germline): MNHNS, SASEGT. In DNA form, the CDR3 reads TGTGCCAGCAGTGAATGGGGAGCGGGGATCTACGAGCAGTACTTC. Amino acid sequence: CASSEWGAGIYEQYF.

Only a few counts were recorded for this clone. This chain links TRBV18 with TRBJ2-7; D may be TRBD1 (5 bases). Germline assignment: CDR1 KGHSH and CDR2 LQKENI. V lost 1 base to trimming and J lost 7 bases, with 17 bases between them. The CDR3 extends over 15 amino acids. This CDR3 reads CASSPLALLQGEQYF. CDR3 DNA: TGTGCCAGCTCACCACTGGCCCTCCTCCAGGGAGAGCAGTACTTC.

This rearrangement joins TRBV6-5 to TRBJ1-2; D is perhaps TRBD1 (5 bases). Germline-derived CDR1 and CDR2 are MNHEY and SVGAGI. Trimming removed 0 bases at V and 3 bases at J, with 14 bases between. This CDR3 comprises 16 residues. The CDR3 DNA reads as TGTGCCAGCAGTTACTCGTCAGGACACCTTTACTATGGCTACACCTTC. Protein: CASSYSSGHLYYGYTF.

For the CDR3, the DNA is TGTGCCAGCAGTTTACTTCGGGATTCACCCCTCCACTTT. This codes for CASSLLRDSPLHF. This sequence joins TRBV27 and TRBJ1-6; no reliable D call. The V end lost 2 bases, the J end lost 8 bases, and 7 bases lay between the germline ends. Looked up from germline, CDR1 is MNHEY and CDR2 is SMNVEV (reference sequence). This CDR3 contains 13 residues.

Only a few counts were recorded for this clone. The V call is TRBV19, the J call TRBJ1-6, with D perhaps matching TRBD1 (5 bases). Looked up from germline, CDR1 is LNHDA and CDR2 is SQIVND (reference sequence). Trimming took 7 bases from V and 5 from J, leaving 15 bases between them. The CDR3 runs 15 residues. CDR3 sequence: CASTRDQKDNSPLHF. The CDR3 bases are TGTGCCAGTACCCGGGACCAGAAGGATAATTCACCCCTCCACTTT.

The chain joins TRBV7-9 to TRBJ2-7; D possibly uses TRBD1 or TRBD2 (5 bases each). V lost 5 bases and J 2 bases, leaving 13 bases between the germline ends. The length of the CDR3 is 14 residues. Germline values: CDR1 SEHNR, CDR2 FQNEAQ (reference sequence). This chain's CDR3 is CASSQPGTPYEQYF. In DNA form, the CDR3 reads TGTGCCAGCAGCCAACCCGGGACGCCCTACGAGCAGTACTTC.